Below are 16 T cell receptor beta chains sequenced from a single sample in a study of blood T cell repertoires in COVID-19. Assay used: immunoSEQ multiplex PCR; TCRdb lists only in-frame clones, some missing. The sample lists some 150,000 clones, more than 80% occurring once. The sample consisted of peripheral blood. Receptors were obtained from an elderly woman in a cohort sampled during active or convalescent COVID-19.

This clone was detected only a few times. V gene TRBV29-1 combines with J gene TRBJ1-2; a possible D gene is TRBD1 (5 bases). The CDR3 extends over 15 amino acids. Trimming stripped 1 base from V and 6 bases from J, with 18 bases between. Germline CDR1 and CDR2: SQVTM and ANQGSEA. For the CDR3, the DNA is TGCAGCGTTGAAGGGACTGCGGGGCTTATAGATGGCTACACCTTC. It specifies CSVEGTAGLIDGYTF.

The rearrangement links TRBV2 to TRBJ1-5, with TRBD1 matching over 12 bases. V gave up 5 bases and J gave up 6 bases; unmatched junction bases: 11. Per germline, CDR1 SNHLY and CDR2 FYNNEI. This CDR3 region has 17 residues. The CDR3 spells CASSKPGTGGSGQPQHF. Here the CDR3 DNA reads TGTGCCAGCAGTAAACCTGGGACAGGGGGCTCGGGTCAGCCCCAGCATTTT.

The DNA for the CDR3 is TGCGCCAGCAGCTGGATCGGGACTAGCGTTATGTACAATGAGCAGTTCTTC. Its protein product is CASSWIGTSVMYNEQFF. The V gene is TRBV5-1, the J gene TRBJ2-1; 10 nucleotides line up with TRBD2. The germline gives CDR1 SGHRS, CDR2 YFSETQ. V was pared by 3 bases and J by 4 bases, with 10 bases of the junction left unmatched. This CDR3 is built from 17 residues.

The chain joins TRBV4-3 to TRBJ1-2; TRBD1 might be the D (5 bases). The CDR3 sequence is 15 residues long. Germline V gene lookup returns CDR1 LGHNA and CDR2 YSLEER. V lost 4 bases and J 0 bases, leaving 12 bases between the germline ends. The CDR3 nucleotides read TGCGCCAGCAGCCCCGGGACGGGAGCTAACTATGGCTACACCTTC. Translation gives CASSPGTGANYGYTF.

In DNA form, the CDR3 reads TGCGCCAGCAGCTCCGTGGGAGGCACTGAAGCTTTCTTT. Residues: CASSSVGGTEAFF. The chain couples TRBV5-1 to TRBJ1-1; D remains ambiguous. Germline CDR1 SGHRS, CDR2 YFSETQ. Trimming cost V 3 bases and J 4 bases, with 10 bases left between them. This CDR3 spans 13 amino acids.

To note about this clone: The junction does not match germline at one end; this may be a read error. V gene TRBV2 combines with J gene TRBJ2-5; D may be TRBD2 (6 bases). CDR3 length: 15 residues. Germline-derived CDR1 and CDR2 are SNHLY and FYNNEI. The CDR3 reads CASREGFGGQETQYF. DNA for the CDR3: TGTGCCAGCAGAGAAGGGTTCGGGGGCCAAGAGACCCAGTACTTC.

V and J are TRBV24-1 and TRBJ2-3, with a tentative D call TRBD2 (6 bases). The CDR3 sequence is 16 residues long. From germline, CDR1 is KGHDR and CDR2 SFDVKD. Trimming stripped 0 bases from V and 7 bases from J, with 16 bases between. The CDR3 sequence is CATSDLPSHGGYTQYF. In DNA form, the CDR3 reads TGTGCCACCAGTGATTTGCCCTCTCACGGGGGATATACGCAGTATTTT.

CDR3 coding DNA: TGTGCCAGCTCACCACCAGGTTCAGGGGGACAAGAGACCCAGTACTTC. Its protein product is CASSPPGSGGQETQYF. This chain uses TRBV18 with TRBJ2-5, with 7 bases lining up with TRBD1. Germline V CDR1 and CDR2: KGHSH, LQKENI. The CDR3 runs to 16 residues. J lost 2 bases, V lost 0 bases, and 6 bases had no gene match.

This chain connects TRBV3-1 (or the pseudogene TRBV3-2) to TRBJ1-1; no firm D call. The V end lost 0 bases, the J end lost 0 bases, and 8 bases lay between the germline ends. CDR3 length equals 15 residues. The germline gives CDR1 LGHDT, CDR2 YNNKEL (reference sequence). The CDR3 nucleotides read TGTGCCAGCAGCCAAGACGCGGGTTTGAACACTGAAGCTTTCTTT. This encodes CASSQDAGLNTEAFF.

This chain connects TRBV6-4 to TRBJ2-1; 10 nucleotides match TRBD2. V was clipped by 5 bases and J by 5 bases; unmatched bases: 3. The V gene's germline CDR1 is MRHNA and CDR2 SNTAGT. The CDR3 length is 14 residues. CDR3 in amino acids: CASSSSGGHNEQFF. The CDR3 region has the DNA TGTGCCAGCAGTTCTAGCGGGGGACACAATGAGCAGTTCTTC.

This sequence joins TRBV19 and TRBJ1-2; TRBD1 might be the D (5 bases). V was cut by 7 bases and J by 5 bases, with 26 bases left in between. In germline, CDR1 is LNHDA, CDR2 SQIVND (reference sequence). The CDR3 contains 17 residues. In nucleotides, the CDR3 is TGTGCCAGTACCAGATCTCACACTCAGGGTGTGAGGTATGGCTACACCTTC. Its protein is CASTRSHTQGVRYGYTF.

This clone was observed once. The J gene is TRBJ2-3, the V gene TRBV19; D call uncertain. This CDR3 is built from 15 residues. Germline CDR1 LNHDA, CDR2 SQIVND (reference sequence). V was pared by 5 bases and J by 2 bases, with 14 bases between. CDR3 in amino acids: CASSLVPTVTDTQYF. The CDR3, as DNA: TGTGCCAGTAGTCTTGTCCCTACTGTCACAGATACGCAGTATTTT.

The chain combines TRBV3-1 (or the pseudogene TRBV3-2) with TRBJ2-5; TRBD1 aligns across 7 bases. CDR3 length: 14 residues. With 6 bases clipped from V and 1 base from J, the junction kept 5 bases outside the gene matches. The germline CDR1 and CDR2 sequences are LGHDT and YNNKEL (reference sequence). This CDR3 reads CASSPTGTQETQYF. CDR3 coding DNA: TGTGCCAGCAGTCCGACAGGGACCCAAGAGACCCAGTACTTC.

This chain joins TRBV7-8 and TRBJ1-4; no clear D. Germline-derived CDR1 and CDR2 are SGHVS and FQNEAQ. The CDR3 covers 14 residues. V was cut by 5 bases and J by 0 bases, with 7 bases left in between. CDR3 bases: TGTGCCAGCAGCCTACTTGCAACTAATGAAAAACTGTTTTTT. Protein sequence: CASSLLATNEKLFF.

The V and J genes are TRBV3-1 (or the pseudogene TRBV3-2) and TRBJ1-1, with D possibly TRBD1 on 5 matching bases. Trimming stripped 4 bases from V and 7 bases from J, with 13 bases between. The CDR3 loop spans 13 amino acids. CDR1 LGHDT and CDR2 YNNKEL come from the germline V gene (reference sequence). CDR3 residues: CASSPSTGLEAFF. In DNA, the CDR3 is TGTGCCAGCAGCCCCAGCACAGGCCTTGAAGCTTTCTTT.

DNA of the CDR3: TGCGCCAGCACACAGGGTATGGACTATGGCTACACCTTC. Translating it yields CASTQGMDYGYTF. This sequence joins TRBV5-1 and TRBJ1-2; maybe TRBD1 (6 bases). V was cut by 6 bases and J by 3 bases, with 12 bases left in between. CDR1 SGHRS and CDR2 YFSETQ come from the germline V gene. The CDR3 spans 13 residues. Full variable domain (missing parts from reference TRBV5-1 and TRBJ1-2): KAGVTQTPRYLIKTRGQQVTLSCSPISGHRSVSWYQQTPGQGLQFLFEYFSETQRNKGNFPGRFSGRQFSNSRSEMNVSTLELGDSALYLCASTQGMDYGYTFGSGTRLTVV.